This TCR beta chain was recorded in a study of technical replicates of blood from a handful of donors. This table comes from immunoSEQ multiplex PCR, and its TCRdb copy is limited to in-frame clones, with some not included. The sample consists of 65,000 to 90,000 clones, 75% to 95% of them appearing once. Looked up from germline, CDR1 is SGHTA and CDR2 is FQGTGA. The CDR3 has 17 amino acids. V lost 1 base, J lost 0 bases, and 10 bases lay in between. Sequenced material: T cells isolated from PBMCs. This receptor was identified in a human donor in good health. The genes are TRBV7-3 and TRBJ2-6; D is undetermined. CDR3 DNA sequence: TGTGCCAGCAGCTTAATGCCAGCGCTCTCTGGGGCCAACGTCCTGACTTTC. Translated, it gives CASSLMPALSGANVLTF.